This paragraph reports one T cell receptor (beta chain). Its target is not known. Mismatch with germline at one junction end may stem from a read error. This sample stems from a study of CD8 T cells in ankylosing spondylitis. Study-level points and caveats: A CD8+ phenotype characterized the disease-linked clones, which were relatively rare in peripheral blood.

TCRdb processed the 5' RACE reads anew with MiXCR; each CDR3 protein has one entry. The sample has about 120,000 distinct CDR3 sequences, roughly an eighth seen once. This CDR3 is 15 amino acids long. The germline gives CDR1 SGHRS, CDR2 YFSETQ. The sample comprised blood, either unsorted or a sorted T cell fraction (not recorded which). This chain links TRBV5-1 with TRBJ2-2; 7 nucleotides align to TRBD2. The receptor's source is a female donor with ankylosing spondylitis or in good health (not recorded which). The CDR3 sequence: CASSLVRGDRGELVF. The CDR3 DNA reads TGCGCCAGCAGCTTGGTTCGCGGAGATCGGGGGGAGCTGGTTTTT.